The 3 T cell receptor beta chains below come from one sample, sequenced in a study of OX40 agonist ivuxolimab in advanced cancers. The library was obtained by the immunoSEQ multiplex PCR assay. Not all clones reach the TCRdb copy of this immuneACCESS table, which keeps in-frame sequences only. Checked studies attribute under half of the gap to unresolved V genes and leave the rest unexplained. This sample comprises approximately 40,000 clones, just under 90% of them detected only once. 6% of the sample is in the top ten clones. The specimen comprised CD4+ or CD8+ T cells sorted from blood, sampled in a trial of the OX40 agonist ivuxolimab. The receptors were sampled from an adult with an advanced solid tumor such as melanoma, head and neck, liver or kidney cancer.

The J gene is TRBJ2-3, the V gene TRBV29-1; the D is unclear. This CDR3 is 12 amino acids long. The V end lost 4 bases, the J end lost 5 bases, and 10 bases lay between the germline ends. In germline, CDR1 is SQVTM, CDR2 ANQGSEA. CDR3 protein: CSVARVQDTQYF. Written as DNA, the CDR3 is TGCAGCGTTGCAAGGGTTCAAGATACGCAGTATTTT.

Details on this clone: This sample includes further DNA sequences coding for the same CDR3. The V and J genes are TRBV6-6 and TRBJ2-5; D is perhaps TRBD1 or TRBD2 (5 bases each). Germline values: CDR1 MNHNY, CDR2 SVGAGI (reference sequence). This CDR3 is built from 14 residues. Trimming shortened V by 2 bases and J by 5 bases, and 12 bases separated the two germline ends. This CDR3 is CASSYDTGRETQYF. The CDR3 DNA reads TGTGCCAGCAGTTACGATACGGGACGGGAGACCCAGTACTTC.

This clone was picked up a small number of times. The DNA is left out, because the CDR3 cannot be placed on it with certainty; the CDR3 is given as TCRdb lists it. V gene TRBV21-1 combines with J gene TRBJ2-5; the DNA was not compared with TRBD2, the D call given in the table. TRBV21-1 is tagged as a pseudogene. The CDR3 numbers 16 amino acids, ends counted. The chain's CDR3 is CASSKVASGSCETQYF.